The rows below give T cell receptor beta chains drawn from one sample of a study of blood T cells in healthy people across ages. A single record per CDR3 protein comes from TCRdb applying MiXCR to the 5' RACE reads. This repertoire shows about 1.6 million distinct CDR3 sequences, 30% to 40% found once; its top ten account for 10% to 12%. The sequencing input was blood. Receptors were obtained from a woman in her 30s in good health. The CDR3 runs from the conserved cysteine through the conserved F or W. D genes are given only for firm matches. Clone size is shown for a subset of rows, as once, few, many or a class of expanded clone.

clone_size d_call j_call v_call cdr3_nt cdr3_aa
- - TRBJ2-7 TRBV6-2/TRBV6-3 TGTGCCGGCAGTTACGGGCCGTTTTACGAGCAGTACTTC CAGSYGPFYEQYF
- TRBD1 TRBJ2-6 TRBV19 TGTGCCAGTAACAGGGGGCTTGGGCTCTCTGGGGCCAACGTCCTGACTTTC CASNRGLGLSGANVLTF
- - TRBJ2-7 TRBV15 TGTGCCACCAGCACTACAGGGCCCCACGAGCAGTACTTC CATSTTGPHEQYF
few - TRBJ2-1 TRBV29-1 TGCAGCCCCCGTCCCGCAAGGGGGTCCTACAATGAGCAGTTCTTC CSPRPARGSYNEQFF
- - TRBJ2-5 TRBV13 TGTGCCAGCAGCTTAATAGGGACGGTGGGGACCCAGTACTTC CASSLIGTVGTQYF
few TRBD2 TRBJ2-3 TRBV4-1 TGCGCCAGCAGCCAAGATTTAGCGGGGGAACCAGATACGCAGTATTTT CASSQDLAGEPDTQYF
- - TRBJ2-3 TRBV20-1 TGCAGTGCCCGGGCCGGGACCTGGCTTGCGGATACGCAGTATTTT CSARAGTWLADTQYF
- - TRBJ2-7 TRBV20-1 TGCAGTGCTAGAGGGGGCCTGGACGAGCAGTACTTC CSARGGLDEQYF
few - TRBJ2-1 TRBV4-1 TGCGCCAGCAGCCACCGGGACACGAACAATGAGCAGTTCTTC CASSHRDTNNEQFF
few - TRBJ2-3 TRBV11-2 TGTGCCAGCAGCTTAGCCTTGCGGCCGTGGAGCACAGATACGCAGTATTTT CASSLALRPWSTDTQYF
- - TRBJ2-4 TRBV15 TGTGCCACCAGCAGCCGCGGGGCAAAAAACATTCAGTACTTC CATSSRGAKNIQYF
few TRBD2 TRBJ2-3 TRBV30 TGTGCCTGGAGTAAAGAAGCGGGGATGACGAGAGATACGCAGTATTTT CAWSKEAGMTRDTQYF
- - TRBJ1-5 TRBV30 TGTGCCTGGAGTCCAGGTCGTAATCAGCCCCAGCATTTT CAWSPGRNQPQHF
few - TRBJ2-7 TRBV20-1 TGCAGTGCTATGGTCGAGGGAGACGAGCAGTACTTC CSAMVEGDEQYF
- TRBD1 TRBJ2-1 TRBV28 TGTGCCAGCAGTTCTACTGGGACAGGGGGTTCTCACGAGCAGTTCTTC CASSSTGTGGSHEQFF
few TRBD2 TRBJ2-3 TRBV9 TGTGCCAGCAGCGCCCAGGGGGCTTGGACTAGCGGGAGGGCGGGAGATACGCAGTATTTT CASSAQGAWTSGRAGDTQYF
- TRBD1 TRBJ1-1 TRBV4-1 TGCGCCAGCAGCCAAGATCCAGGGGGCGCGAGTAGAGAAGCTTTCTTT CASSQDPGGASREAFF
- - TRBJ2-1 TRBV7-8 TGTGCCAGCAGCTTACTTCCCCCACTCCAAGAGACCCAGTTCTTC CASSLLPPLQETQFF
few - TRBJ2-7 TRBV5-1 TGCGCCAGCAGCCCCCTGGCGCCCGAGCAGTACTTC CASSPLAPEQYF
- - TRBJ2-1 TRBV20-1 TGCAGTGCTAGAGCAGGGTACCACAATAAGCAGTTCTTC CSARAGYHNKQFF
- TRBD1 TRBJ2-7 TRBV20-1 TGCAGTGCTCCCTTTACCGGGACAGGGCCAAGGTACGACGAGCAGTACTTC CSAPFTGTGPRYDEQYF
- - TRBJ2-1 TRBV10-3 TGTGCCATCAGTGAGTCCCTAGCGTCGGGGGATGAGCAGTTCTTC CAISESLASGDEQFF
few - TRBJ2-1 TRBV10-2 TGCGCCAGCAGTGGGAACAACTACAATGAGCAGTTCTTC CASSGNNYNEQFF
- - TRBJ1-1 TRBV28 TGTGCCAGCAGCCCATTGCGGGGAAGTGTCACTGAAGCTTTCTTT CASSPLRGSVTEAFF
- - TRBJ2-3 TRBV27 TGTGCCAGCAGTCCCGGGACGAGGCCAGATACGCAGTATTTT CASSPGTRPDTQYF
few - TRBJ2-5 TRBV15 TGTGCCACCAGCAGAGATAGGGGGGAAGAGACCCAGTACTTC CATSRDRGEETQYF
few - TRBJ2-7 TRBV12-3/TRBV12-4 TGTGCCTGCTCGACAGGATATTACGAGCAGTACTTC CACSTGYYEQYF
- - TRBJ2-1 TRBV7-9 TGTACCAGCAGCTATTCTGGGGGTTTGACTGGCAATGAGCAGTTCTTC CTSSYSGGLTGNEQFF
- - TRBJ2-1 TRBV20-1 TGCAGTGCTGACGACAAGTACAATGAGCAGTTCTTC CSADDKYNEQFF
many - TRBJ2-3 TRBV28 TGTGCCAGCAGTGACACACTAGCAGCTATTCTCCCCCGGTCGCAGTATTTT CASSDTLAAILPRSQYF
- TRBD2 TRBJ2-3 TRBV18 TGTGCCAGCTCAGGGACTATCGGAAGCACAGATACGCAGTATTTT CASSGTIGSTDTQYF